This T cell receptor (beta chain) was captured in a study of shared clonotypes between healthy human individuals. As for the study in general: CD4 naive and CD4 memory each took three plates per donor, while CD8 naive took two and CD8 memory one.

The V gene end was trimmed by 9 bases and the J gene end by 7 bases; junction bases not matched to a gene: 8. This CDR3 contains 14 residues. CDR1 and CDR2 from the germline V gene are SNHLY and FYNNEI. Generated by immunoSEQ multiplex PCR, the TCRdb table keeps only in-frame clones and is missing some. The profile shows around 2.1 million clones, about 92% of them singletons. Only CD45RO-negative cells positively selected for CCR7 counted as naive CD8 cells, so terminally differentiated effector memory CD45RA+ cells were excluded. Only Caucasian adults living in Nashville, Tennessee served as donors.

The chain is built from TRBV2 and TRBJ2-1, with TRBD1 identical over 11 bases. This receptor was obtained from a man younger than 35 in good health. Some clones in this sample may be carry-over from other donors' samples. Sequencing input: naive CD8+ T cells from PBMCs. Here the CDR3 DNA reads TGTGCCAGACGGGACAGGGGGTTTATTAATGAGCAGTTCTTC. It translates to CARRDRGFINEQFF.